These 17 T cell receptor beta chains came from one sample sequenced in a study of naive and memory T cell subsets. Both TRBC1 and TRBC2 were covered by a beta constant-region primer of two equimolar oligonucleotides. TCRdb reanalysed the UMI-ligation and nested PCR reads using MiXCR and keeps one entry per CDR3 protein. The data hold over 75,000 distinct CDR3 sequences, with approximately 14% observed a single time. Sequencing input: central memory CD4+ T cells from blood. All receptors come from a human donor in good health.

The chain carries TRBV20-1 and TRBJ2-7, with D unresolved. Trimming removed 6 bases at V and 7 bases at J, with 13 bases between. This CDR3 has 11 residues. Germline assignment: CDR1 DFQATT and CDR2 SNEGSKA (reference sequence). CDR3 region: CSAAAVGEQYF. Written as DNA, the CDR3 is TGCAGTGCGGCGGCGGTGGGAGAGCAGTACTTC.

This clonotype has more than one count but fewer than ten. V gene TRBV7-6 combines with J gene TRBJ2-3; unclear D gene. This CDR3 region has 13 residues. The ends were cut back, 1 base at V and 2 bases at J, with 4 bases in the middle. Germline values: CDR1 SGHVS, CDR2 FNYEAQ. The chain's CDR3 is CASSLDLTDTQYF. CDR3 bases: TGTGCCAGCAGCTTAGATCTCACAGATACGCAGTATTTT.

This clonotype appeared a few times. The chain employs TRBV2 and TRBJ2-7; D gene uncertain. The V end lost 5 bases, the J end lost 7 bases, and 12 bases lay between the germline ends. The CDR3 is 12 amino acids. The germline V gene has CDR1 SNHLY and CDR2 FYNNEI. The CDR3 protein is CASSTPKIEQYF. The CDR3 DNA reads as TGTGCCAGCAGTACCCCAAAAATAGAGCAGTACTTC.

A few counts support this clonotype. CDR3: CASSQPGEKAGTEAFF. For the CDR3, the DNA is TGTGCCAGCAGCCAACCTGGGGAGAAGGCGGGCACTGAAGCTTTCTTT. The chain is built from TRBV4-2 and TRBJ1-1; D is uncertain. The CDR3 length is 16 residues. Germline assignment: CDR1 LGHNA and CDR2 YNFKEQ. Trimming removed 2 bases at V and 4 bases at J, with 17 bases between.

This clonotype was observed once. J is TRBJ1-5 and V is TRBV12-3 or TRBV12-4; D possibly corresponds to TRBD1 (6 bases). The CDR3 has 17 residues. Trimming pared 1 base from V and 4 bases from J, leaving 17 bases between. The CDR3 nucleotides are TGTGCCAGCAGTTTAGGCTTCGGGGGCGCGGGAAATCAGCCCCAGCATTTT. It encodes CASSLGFGGAGNQPQHF.

This clonotype was counted a few times. V and J are TRBV7-6 and TRBJ1-1; D not resolved. Between the trimmed V and J ends, which lost 3 bases and 3 bases, there was a span of 8 bases. This CDR3 has 13 amino acids. Germline lookup yields CDR1 SGHVS and CDR2 FNYEAQ. CDR3 in DNA: TGTGCCAGCAGCTTGGCGGAGGACACTGAAGCTTTCTTT. Its protein product is CASSLAEDTEAFF.

This clonotype was seen at least ten times. This sequence joins TRBV20-1 and TRBJ2-3, with 10 bases aligning to TRBD2. CDR3 length: 15 residues. V shed 3 bases, J shed 2 bases, and the junction held 5 bases outside the gene matches. CDR1 is DFQATT, CDR2 SNEGSKA, per germline (reference sequence). The CDR3: CSARGTSVVTDTQYF. In nucleotides, the CDR3 is TGCAGTGCTAGGGGGACTAGCGTGGTCACAGATACGCAGTATTTT.

This clonotype was found many times. This rearrangement joins TRBV7-8 to TRBJ2-3; 7 positions agree with TRBD2. V shed 2 bases, J shed 6 bases, and the junction held 8 bases outside the gene matches. The CDR3 has 15 amino acids. From germline, CDR1 is SGHVS and CDR2 FQNEAQ. The CDR3 sequence is CASSLLGGVSDTQYF. CDR3 bases: TGTGCCAGCAGCTTATTGGGAGGGGTTTCGGATACGCAGTATTTT.

This chain connects TRBV25-1 to TRBJ2-7, with D tentatively TRBD1 or TRBD2 (5 bases each). This CDR3 has 13 amino acids. CDR1 is MGHDK and CDR2 is SYGVNS in the germline V gene. V lost 4 bases and J lost 9, with 16 bases in between. The CDR3 loop reads CASSVTGTSGQYF. As DNA, the CDR3 is TGTGCCAGCAGTGTGACCGGGACCTCCGGGCAGTACTTC.

For this clonotype: One base away lies a much larger clone, so this may be a sequencing read error. The chain carries TRBV5-1 and TRBJ2-3, with D tentatively TRBD1 (6 bases). V was trimmed by 7 bases and J by 1 base, leaving 10 bases between them. There are 13 residues in the CDR3. The V gene's germline CDR1 is SGHRS and CDR2 YFSETQ. The CDR3 coding sequence is TGCGCCAGCTCCGGACAGTGCACAGATACGCAGTATTTT. Its protein is CASSGQCTDTQYF.

The chain uses TRBV27 and TRBJ2-7; D may match TRBD1 or TRBD2 (5 bases each). With 5 bases removed from V and 3 bases from J, the gap between germline ends came to 14 bases. The CDR3 has 14 residues. The germline V gene encodes CDR1 MNHEY and CDR2 SMNVEV (reference sequence). The CDR3 DNA reads as TGTGCCAGCAGTATCCGCGGGCAGGGCTACGAGCAGTACTTC. Encoded protein: CASSIRGQGYEQYF.

The chain recombines TRBV7-9 with TRBJ1-2, with D possibly TRBD1 on 6 matching bases. The germline gives CDR1 SEHNR, CDR2 FQNEAQ (reference sequence). The CDR3 is made up of 15 amino acids. The V end lost 3 bases, the J end lost 4 bases, and 15 bases lay between the germline ends. Here the CDR3 reads CASSFGGAAPYGYTF. Written as DNA, the CDR3 is TGTGCCAGCAGCTTTGGGGGGGCCGCACCCTATGGCTACACCTTC.

This clonotype was picked up a small number of times. V is TRBV2 and J is TRBJ2-2; 13 bases fit TRBD2. Germline values: CDR1 SNHLY, CDR2 FYNNEI. The CDR3 has 16 amino acids. Unmatched junction bases numbered 8, after V lost 6 bases and J lost 7 bases. The CDR3 DNA reads TGTGCCAGCAGCCGGACTAGCGGGAGTACGGGCGGGGAGCTGTTTTTT. This codes for CASSRTSGSTGGELFF.

Many counts were recorded for this clonotype. V gene TRBV4-3 combines with J gene TRBJ2-5, with D hard to call. The CDR3 runs to 15 residues. Germline V gene lookup returns CDR1 LGHNA and CDR2 YSLEER. V was shortened by 0 bases and J by 0 bases, with 8 bases between the two germline ends. CDR3 DNA sequence: TGCGCCAGCAGCCAAGAAGCCATGAACCAAGAGACCCAGTACTTC. Translating gives CASSQEAMNQETQYF.

This clonotype has more than one count but fewer than ten. The genes are TRBV7-9 and TRBJ2-1, with a weak D call TRBD2 (6 bases). The germline V gene has CDR1 SEHNR and CDR2 FQNEAQ (reference sequence). This CDR3 is 14 amino acids long. V lost 1 base and J lost 3, with 7 bases in between. CDR3 sequence reads: CASSLEGLYNEQFF. CDR3 DNA sequence: TGTGCCAGCAGCTTAGAGGGACTCTACAATGAGCAGTTCTTC.

The CDR3 loop is CALRVNTQYF. For the CDR3, the DNA is TGTGCCTTGAGGGTGAATACGCAGTATTTT. The chain carries TRBV30 and TRBJ2-3; maybe TRBD2 (5 bases). The CDR3 is 10 residues long. Germline V lookup: CDR1 GTSNPN, CDR2 SVGIG (reference sequence). Trimming left V 7 bases short and J 7 bases short, with 9 bases between.

The table lists this clonotype with a few counts. The V gene is TRBV3-1, the J gene TRBJ1-5; D remains unclear. This CDR3 is 14 amino acids long. Trimming left V 1 base short and J 7 bases short, with 11 bases between. Germline-derived CDR1 and CDR2 are LGHDT and YNNKEL (reference sequence). The CDR3: CASSQGEGKQPQHF. CDR3 in DNA: TGTGCCAGCAGCCAAGGAGAGGGTAAACAGCCCCAGCATTTT.